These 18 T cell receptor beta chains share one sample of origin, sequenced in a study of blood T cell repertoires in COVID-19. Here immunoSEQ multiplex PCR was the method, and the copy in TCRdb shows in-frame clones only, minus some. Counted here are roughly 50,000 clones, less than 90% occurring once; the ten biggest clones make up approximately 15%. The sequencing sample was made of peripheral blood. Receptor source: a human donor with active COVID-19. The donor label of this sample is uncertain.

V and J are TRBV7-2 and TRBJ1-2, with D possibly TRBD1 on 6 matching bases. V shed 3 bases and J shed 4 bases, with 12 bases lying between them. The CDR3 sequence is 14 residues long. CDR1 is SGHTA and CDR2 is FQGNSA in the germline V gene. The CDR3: CASSFTRGAYGYTF. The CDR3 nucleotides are TGTGCCAGCAGCTTCACTCGGGGGGCCTATGGCTACACCTTC.

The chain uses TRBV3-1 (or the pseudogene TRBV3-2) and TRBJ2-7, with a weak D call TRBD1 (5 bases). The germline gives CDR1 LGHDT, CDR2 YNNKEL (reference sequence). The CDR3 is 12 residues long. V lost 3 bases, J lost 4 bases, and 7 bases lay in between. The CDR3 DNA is TGTGCCAGCAGCCAGGGGCCGTACGAGCAGTACTTC. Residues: CASSQGPYEQYF.

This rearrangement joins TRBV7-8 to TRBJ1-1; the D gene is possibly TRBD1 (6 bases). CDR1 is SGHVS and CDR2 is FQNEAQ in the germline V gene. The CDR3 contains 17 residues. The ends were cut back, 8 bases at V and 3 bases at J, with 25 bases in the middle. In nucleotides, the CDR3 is TGTGCCAGCCAATATCGTCCCTCGGACAGTAGTTACACTGAAGCTTTCTTT. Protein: CASQYRPSDSSYTEAFF.

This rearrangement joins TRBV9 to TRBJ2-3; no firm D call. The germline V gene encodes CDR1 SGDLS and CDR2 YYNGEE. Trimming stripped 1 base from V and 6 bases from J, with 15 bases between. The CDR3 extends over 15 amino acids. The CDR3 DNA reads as TGTGCCAGCAGCGTATCGGTGGTCGAACGGGATACGCAGTATTTT. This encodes CASSVSVVERDTQYF.

CDR3 DNA: TGTGCCAGTAGTGTAGGACAGGGTTATGGCATTCAGTACTTC. Its translation: CASSVGQGYGIQYF. The chain has TRBV19 and TRBJ2-4; TRBD1 aligns across 8 bases. This CDR3 is 14 amino acids long. With 5 bases clipped from V and 9 bases from J, the junction kept 9 bases outside the gene matches. The germline gives CDR1 LNHDA, CDR2 SQIVND (reference sequence). The entire variable domain, with the rest obtained from reference TRBV19 and TRBJ2-4, is as follows: DGGITQSPKYLFRKEGQNVTLSCEQNLNHDAMYWYRQDPGQGLRLIYYSQIVNDFQKGDIAEGYSVSREKKESFPLTVTSAQKNPTAFYLCASSVGQGYGIQYFGAGTRLSVL.

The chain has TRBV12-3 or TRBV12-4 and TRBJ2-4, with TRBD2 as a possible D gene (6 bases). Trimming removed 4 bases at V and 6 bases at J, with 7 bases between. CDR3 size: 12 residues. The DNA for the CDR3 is TGTGCCAGCAGTTCGACTAGAAACATTCAGTACTTC. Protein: CASSSTRNIQYF.

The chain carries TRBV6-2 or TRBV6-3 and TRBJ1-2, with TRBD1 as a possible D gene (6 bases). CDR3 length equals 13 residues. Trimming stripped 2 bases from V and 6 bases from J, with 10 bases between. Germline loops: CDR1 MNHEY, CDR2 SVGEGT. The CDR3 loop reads CASSYTGTNGYTF. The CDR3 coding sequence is TGTGCCAGCAGTTACACAGGGACAAATGGCTACACCTTC.

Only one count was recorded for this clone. CDR3 sequence reads: CASSPSRVHEQYF. CDR3 nucleotide sequence: TGTGCCAGCAGCCCGAGCAGGGTACACGAGCAGTACTTC. This chain joins TRBV7-2 and TRBJ2-7, with D maybe TRBD1 (5 bases). Germline CDR1 SGHTA, CDR2 FQGNSA. Trimming pared 5 bases from V and 5 bases from J, leaving 13 bases between. The CDR3 contains 13 residues.

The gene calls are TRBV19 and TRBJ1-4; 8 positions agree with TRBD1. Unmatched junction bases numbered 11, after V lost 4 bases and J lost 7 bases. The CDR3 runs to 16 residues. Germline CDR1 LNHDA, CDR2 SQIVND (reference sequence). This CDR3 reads CASSTDREEVFEKLFF. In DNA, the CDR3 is TGTGCCAGTAGTACGGACAGGGAGGAGGTATTTGAAAAACTGTTTTTT.

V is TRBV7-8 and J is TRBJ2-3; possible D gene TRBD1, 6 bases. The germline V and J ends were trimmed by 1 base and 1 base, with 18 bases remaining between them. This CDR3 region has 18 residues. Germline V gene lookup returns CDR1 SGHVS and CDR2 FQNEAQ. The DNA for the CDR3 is TGTGCCAGCAGCTTAGGGACCTCAGGGGTGCGCGGCACAGATACGCAGTATTTT. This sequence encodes CASSLGTSGVRGTDTQYF.

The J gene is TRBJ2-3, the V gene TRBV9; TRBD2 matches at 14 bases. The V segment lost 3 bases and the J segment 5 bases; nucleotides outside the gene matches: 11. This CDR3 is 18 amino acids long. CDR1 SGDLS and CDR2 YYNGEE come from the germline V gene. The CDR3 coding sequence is TGTGCCAGCAGCGAAAAAGGGAAAGGACTAGCGGGAGGAGATACGCAGTATTTT. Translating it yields CASSEKGKGLAGGDTQYF.

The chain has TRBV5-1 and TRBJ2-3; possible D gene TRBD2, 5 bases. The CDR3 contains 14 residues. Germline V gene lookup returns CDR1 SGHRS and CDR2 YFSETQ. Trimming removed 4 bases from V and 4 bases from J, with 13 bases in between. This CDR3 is CASSIPTKADTQYF. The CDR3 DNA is TGCGCCAGCAGCATCCCGACTAAGGCAGATACGCAGTATTTT.

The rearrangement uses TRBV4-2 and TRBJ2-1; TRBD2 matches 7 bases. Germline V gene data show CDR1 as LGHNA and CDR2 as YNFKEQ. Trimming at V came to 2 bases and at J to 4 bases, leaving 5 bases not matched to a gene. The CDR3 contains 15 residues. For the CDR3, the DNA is TGTGCCAGCAGCCAACGGGGTAGCGGGTACAATGAGCAGTTCTTC. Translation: CASSQRGSGYNEQFF.

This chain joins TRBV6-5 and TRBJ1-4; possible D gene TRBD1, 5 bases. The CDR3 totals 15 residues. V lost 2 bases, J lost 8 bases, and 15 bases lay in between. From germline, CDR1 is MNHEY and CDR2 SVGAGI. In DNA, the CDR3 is TGTGCCAGCAGTTACCTGGGACGGGGGATAGAAAAACTGTTTTTT. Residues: CASSYLGRGIEKLFF.

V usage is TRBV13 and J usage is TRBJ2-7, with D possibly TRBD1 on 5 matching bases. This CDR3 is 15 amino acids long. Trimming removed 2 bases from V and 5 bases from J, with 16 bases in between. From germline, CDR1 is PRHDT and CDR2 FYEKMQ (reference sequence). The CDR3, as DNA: TGTGCCAGCAGCTTACAACTCAGGGTTTCGGACGAGCAGTACTTC. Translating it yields CASSLQLRVSDEQYF.

The CDR3 loop is CASSPSEVPYEQYF. CDR3 DNA sequence: TGTGCCAGCTCACCATCCGAGGTCCCCTACGAGCAGTACTTC. V gene TRBV18 combines with J gene TRBJ2-7; the D is unclear. CDR1 KGHSH and CDR2 LQKENI come from the germline V gene. Deletions cut 2 bases from V and 2 bases from J, with 10 bases between. This CDR3 spans 14 amino acids.

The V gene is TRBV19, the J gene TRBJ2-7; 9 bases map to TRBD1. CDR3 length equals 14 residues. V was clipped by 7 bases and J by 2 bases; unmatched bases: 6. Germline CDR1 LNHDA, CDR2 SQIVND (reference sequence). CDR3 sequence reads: CASTSRDRAYEQYF. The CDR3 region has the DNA TGTGCCAGTACCTCACGGGACAGGGCCTACGAGCAGTACTTC. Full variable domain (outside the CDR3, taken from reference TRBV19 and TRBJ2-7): DGGITQSPKYLFRKEGQNVTLSCEQNLNHDAMYWYRQDPGQGLRLIYYSQIVNDFQKGDIAEGYSVSREKKESFPLTVTSAQKNPTAFYLCASTSRDRAYEQYFGPGTRLTVT.

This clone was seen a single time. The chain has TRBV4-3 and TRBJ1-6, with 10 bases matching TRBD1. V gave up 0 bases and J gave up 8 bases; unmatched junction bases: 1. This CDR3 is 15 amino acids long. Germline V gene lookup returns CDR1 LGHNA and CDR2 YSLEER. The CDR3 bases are TGCGCCAGCAGCCAAGACGGACAGGGGGATTCACCCCTCCACTTT. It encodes CASSQDGQGDSPLHF.